Ten or more counts support the clone carrying this T cell receptor (beta chain). Its antigen is not identified. Ages of hyperthyroidism patients ran from 18 to 65, and their diagnoses were new, under 2 months' duration. The data stem from a study of Graves' ophthalmopathy and Graves' hyperthyroidism. Overall study findings and caveats: Ophthalmopathy and stable hyperthyroidism were discriminated by a 13-signature model, with about 90% sensitivity and 81.08% specificity. Blood was where most expanded thyroid clonotypes above 0.001 frequency also turned up.

Beta-chain TCR CDR3 regions were amplified from RNA transcripts. Amplification began with first-round RT-PCR using HTBI primers, then second-round multiplex PCR was performed. One entry per CDR3 protein, called by TCRdb with MiXCR from the multiplex PCR reads. Here the sample spans 300,000 to 400,000 distinct CDR3 sequences, 15% to 20% being singletons. The V gene lost 3 bases and the J gene lost 6 bases, with 14 bases spanning the gap. This CDR3 contains 13 residues. CDR1 is SQVTM, CDR2 ANQGSEA, per germline. Sample: peripheral blood. V is TRBV29-1 and J is TRBJ1-1, with D tentatively TRBD1 (6 bases). The source is an adult woman with stable Graves' hyperthyroidism. The CDR3 loop reads CSVDPDRSAEAFF. For the CDR3, the DNA is TGCAGCGTTGATCCTGACAGGTCCGCTGAAGCTTTCTTT. The entire variable domain, with the rest obtained from reference TRBV29-1 and TRBJ1-1, is as follows: SAVISQKPSRDICQRGTSLTIQCQVDSQVTMMFWYRQQPGQSLTLIATANQGSEATYESGFVIDKFPISRPNLTFSTLTVSNMSPEDSSIYLCSVDPDRSAEAFFGQGTRLTVV.